The 15 T cell receptor beta chains presented below share a single source sample, sequenced in a study of cytomegalovirus exposure and HLA in healthy donors. PCR used 60 Vbeta primers and 13 Jbeta primers. The data were produced by immunoSEQ multiplex PCR, yet TCRdb's version contains in-frame clones alone and is incomplete. There are some 50,000 clones in the sample; roughly 70% occur only once, and under 25% lies in the top ten. Sequenced sample: PBMCs. The receptors stem from a woman aged 50 to 65 in good health and CMV-seropositive.

V is TRBV28 and J is TRBJ2-2, with D possibly TRBD1 on 7 matching bases. The germline CDR1 and CDR2 sequences are MDHEN and SYDVKM. The germline V and J ends were trimmed by 6 bases and 1 base, with 15 bases remaining between them. The CDR3 is 16 residues long. CDR3 residues: CASSIRGAENTGELFF. The CDR3 DNA reads as TGTGCCAGCAGCATCAGGGGGGCCGAGAACACCGGGGAGCTGTTTTTT.

This rearrangement joins TRBV15 to TRBJ2-2; possibly TRBD2 for D (6 bases). The CDR3 runs to 16 residues. Germline CDR1 is LNHNV and CDR2 is YYDKDF (reference sequence). V lost 3 bases to trimming and J lost 2 bases, with 13 bases between them. CDR3: CATSRGRGDNTGELFF. Here the CDR3 DNA reads TGTGCCACCAGCAGGGGGCGGGGTGATAACACCGGGGAGCTGTTTTTT. Full variable domain (rest looked up from reference TRBV15 and TRBJ2-2): DAMVIQNPRYQVTQFGKPVTLSCSQTLNHNVMYWYQQKSSQAPKLLFHYYDKDFNNEADTPDNFQSRRPNTSFCFLDIRSPGLGDTAMYLCATSRGRGDNTGELFFGEGSRLTVL.

This chain connects TRBV4-3 to TRBJ2-5, with D possibly TRBD1 on 5 matching bases. V lost 0 bases and J lost 5, with 10 bases in between. From germline, CDR1 is LGHNA and CDR2 YSLEER. The CDR3 extends over 14 amino acids. Here the CDR3 DNA reads TGCGCCAGCAGCCAAGATCCCAGGGCCGAGACCCAGTACTTC. This sequence encodes CASSQDPRAETQYF.

The chain recombines TRBV9 with TRBJ2-3; no firm D call. The length of the CDR3 is 13 residues. CDR1 SGDLS and CDR2 YYNGEE come from the germline V gene. V was clipped by 4 bases and J by 3 bases, with 9 bases between them. CDR3 DNA: TGTGCCAGCAGCCCCTCCGGGACAGATACGCAGTATTTT. As protein: CASSPSGTDTQYF.

The V and J genes are TRBV9 and TRBJ2-7; TRBD2 matches 8 bases. Trimming at V came to 3 bases and at J to 5 bases, leaving 13 bases not matched to a gene. CDR3 length equals 16 residues. Germline V gene sequence: CDR1 SGDLS, CDR2 YYNGEE. Written as DNA, the CDR3 is TGTGCCAGCAGCGGCGAGGAGGCGCTAGCGGGTAACGAGCAGTACTTC. It codes for CASSGEEALAGNEQYF.

This rearrangement joins TRBV19 to TRBJ2-7; 8 nucleotides line up with TRBD2. CDR1 and CDR2 (germline): LNHDA, SQIVND (reference sequence). V lost 8 bases, J lost 4 bases, and 7 bases stayed unmatched. The CDR3 loop spans 13 amino acids. The CDR3 DNA reads TGTGCCAGTGCGAGTAGCGGGGTATACGAGCAGTACTTC. Encoded protein: CASASSGVYEQYF.

Points on this clone: Mismatch with germline at one junction end may stem from a read error. The gene calls are TRBV25-1 and TRBJ1-5; D is undetermined. Per germline, CDR1 MGHDK and CDR2 SYGVNS. This CDR3 spans 15 amino acids. The CDR3 DNA is TGTGCCAGCAGTGACAACCAGTATAGCAATCGGCCCCAGCATTTT. It is translated as CASSDNQYSNRPQHF.

The rearrangement joins TRBV23-1 to TRBJ2-2, with a weak D call TRBD1 (6 bases). TRBV23-1 counts as an open reading frame of uncertain function. The CDR3 is 16 residues long. The V gene lost 0 bases and the J gene lost 8 bases, with 16 bases spanning the gap. The CDR3 region is CASSQSYRQGTGELFF. The CDR3 region has the DNA TGCGCCAGCAGTCAATCGTACCGCCAGGGGACGGGGGAGCTGTTTTTT.

In nucleotides, the CDR3 is TGTGCCAGCAGCTTGGGAGTTCATGTCACTAGCGCGGATGAGCAGTTCTTC. Protein sequence: CASSLGVHVTSADEQFF. This rearrangement joins TRBV5-4 to TRBJ2-1; 7 bases align to TRBD2. The CDR3 consists of 17 residues. Trimming at V came to 0 bases and at J to 8 bases, leaving 14 bases not matched to a gene. Germline V lookup: CDR1 SGHNT, CDR2 YYREEE (reference sequence).

The chain has TRBV5-4 and TRBJ1-1; 8 nucleotides agree with TRBD1. Trimming took 2 bases from V and 1 from J; bases not matched to a gene: 4. The CDR3 is 15 amino acids. CDR1 is SGHNT, CDR2 YYREEE, per germline (reference sequence). The CDR3, as DNA: TGTGCCAGCAGCTTAGACGGGACAGGGAACACTGAAGCTTTCTTT. Encoded protein: CASSLDGTGNTEAFF.

This chain links TRBV7-9 with TRBJ2-3; TRBD2 matches at 10 bases. V gave up 5 bases and J gave up 1 base; unmatched junction bases: 3. From germline, CDR1 is SEHNR and CDR2 FQNEAQ (reference sequence). This CDR3 has 15 amino acids. Here the CDR3 DNA reads TGTGCCAGCAGCCTGGGGACTAGCGGCACAGATACGCAGTATTTT. Protein sequence: CASSLGTSGTDTQYF.

This sequence joins TRBV19 and TRBJ1-5; 7 bases agree with TRBD1. This CDR3 spans 17 amino acids. Germline CDR1 reads LNHDA; CDR2 reads SQIVND (reference sequence). V lost 0 bases to trimming and J lost 2 bases; unmatched junction nucleotides: 7. CDR3 protein: CASSIDPTGYGNQPQHF. The CDR3 nucleotides are TGTGCCAGTAGTATAGATCCGACAGGGTACGGCAATCAGCCCCAGCATTTT.

V usage is TRBV18 and J usage is TRBJ1-2; 7 nucleotides line up with TRBD1. The CDR3 runs 16 residues. J was trimmed by 6 bases and V by 3 bases; bases with no gene match: 13. Germline values: CDR1 KGHSH, CDR2 LQKENI. The CDR3 loop reads CASSPNGNRGLNGYTF. The CDR3 DNA follows: TGTGCCAGCTCACCTAACGGAAACAGGGGATTGAATGGCTACACCTTC. The full variable domain, rest sourced from reference TRBV18 and TRBJ1-2, is NAGVMQNPRHLVRRRGQEARLRCSPMKGHSHVYWYRQLPEEGLKFMVYLQKENIIDESGMPKERFSAEFPKEGPSILRIQQVVRGDSAAYFCASSPNGNRGLNGYTFGSGTRLTVV.

This clone was recorded only once. V and J are TRBV19 and TRBJ1-5; a possible D gene is TRBD1 (6 bases). Per germline, CDR1 LNHDA and CDR2 SQIVND (reference sequence). The CDR3 covers 18 residues. The V gene lost 8 bases and the J gene lost 1 base, with 24 bases spanning the gap. CDR3 protein: CASHPGRGKDGSNQPQHF. Here the CDR3 DNA reads TGTGCCAGTCACCCGGGGAGGGGGAAGGATGGGAGCAATCAGCCCCAGCATTTT.

The chain links TRBV27 to TRBJ2-5; 10 nucleotides match TRBD2. The CDR3 sequence is 16 residues long. V was pared by 3 bases and J by 4 bases, with 8 bases of the junction left unmatched. Germline loops: CDR1 MNHEY, CDR2 SMNVEV (reference sequence). The CDR3 loop reads CASSLTSGPRGETQYF. CDR3 nucleotide sequence: TGTGCCAGCAGTTTGACTAGCGGGCCGAGGGGAGAGACCCAGTACTTC.